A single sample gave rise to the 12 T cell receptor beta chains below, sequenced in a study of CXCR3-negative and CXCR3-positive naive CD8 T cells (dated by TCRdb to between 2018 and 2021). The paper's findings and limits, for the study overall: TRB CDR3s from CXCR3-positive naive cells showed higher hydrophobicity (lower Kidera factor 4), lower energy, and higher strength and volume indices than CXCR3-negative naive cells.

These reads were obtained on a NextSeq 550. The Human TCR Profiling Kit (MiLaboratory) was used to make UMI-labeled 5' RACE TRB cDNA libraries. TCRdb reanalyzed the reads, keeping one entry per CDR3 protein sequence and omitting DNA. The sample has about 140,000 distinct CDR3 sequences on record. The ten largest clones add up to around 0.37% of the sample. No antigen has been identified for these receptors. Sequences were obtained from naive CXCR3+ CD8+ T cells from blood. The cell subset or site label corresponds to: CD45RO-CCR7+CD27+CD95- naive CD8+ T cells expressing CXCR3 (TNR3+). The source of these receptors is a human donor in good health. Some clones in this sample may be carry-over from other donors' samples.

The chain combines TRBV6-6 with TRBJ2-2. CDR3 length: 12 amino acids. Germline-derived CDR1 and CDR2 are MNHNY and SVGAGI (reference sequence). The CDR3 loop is CASSYDTGELFF.

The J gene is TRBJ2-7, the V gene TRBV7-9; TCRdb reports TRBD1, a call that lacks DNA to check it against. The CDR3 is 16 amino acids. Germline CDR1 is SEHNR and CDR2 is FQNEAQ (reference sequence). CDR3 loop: CASSSPSPGRAYEQYF.

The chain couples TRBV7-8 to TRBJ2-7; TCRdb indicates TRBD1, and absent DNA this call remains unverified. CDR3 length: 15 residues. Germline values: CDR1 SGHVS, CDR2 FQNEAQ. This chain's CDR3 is CASSLEPGQLYEQYF.

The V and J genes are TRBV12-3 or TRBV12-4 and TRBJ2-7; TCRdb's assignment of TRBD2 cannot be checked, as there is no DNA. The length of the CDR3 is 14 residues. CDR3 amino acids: CASSFTSGPYEQYF.

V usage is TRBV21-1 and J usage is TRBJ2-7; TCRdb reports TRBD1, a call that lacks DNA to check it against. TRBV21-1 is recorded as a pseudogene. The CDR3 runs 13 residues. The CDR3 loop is CASTQDRDYEQYF.

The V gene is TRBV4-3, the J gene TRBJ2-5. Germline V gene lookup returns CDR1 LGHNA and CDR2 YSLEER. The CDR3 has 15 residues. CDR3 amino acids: CASSRETGYQETQYF.

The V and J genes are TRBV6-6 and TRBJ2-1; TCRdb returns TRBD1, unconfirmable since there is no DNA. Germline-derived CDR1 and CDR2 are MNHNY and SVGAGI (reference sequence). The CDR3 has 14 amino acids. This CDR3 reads CASSPGGGYNEQFF.

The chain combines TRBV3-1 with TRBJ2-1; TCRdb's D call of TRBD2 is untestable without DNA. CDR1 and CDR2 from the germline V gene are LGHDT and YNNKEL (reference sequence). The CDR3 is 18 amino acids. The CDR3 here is CASSQDRASGNGDNEQFF.

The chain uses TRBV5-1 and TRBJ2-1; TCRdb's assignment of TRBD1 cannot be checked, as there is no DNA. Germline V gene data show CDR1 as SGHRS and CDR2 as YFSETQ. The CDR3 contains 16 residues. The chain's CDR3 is CASSPSTGDDYNEQFF.

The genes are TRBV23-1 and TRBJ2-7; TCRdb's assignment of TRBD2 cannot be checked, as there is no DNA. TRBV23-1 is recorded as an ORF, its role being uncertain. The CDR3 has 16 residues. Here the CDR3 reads CASSQSSRQGLFEQYF.

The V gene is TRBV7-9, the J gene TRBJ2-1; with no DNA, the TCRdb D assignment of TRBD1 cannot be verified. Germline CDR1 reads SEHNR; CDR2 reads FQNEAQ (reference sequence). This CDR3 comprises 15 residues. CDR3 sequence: CASSFLAPSVNEQFF.

Here the CDR3 reads CASSEFFPGGEQYF. The chain recombines TRBV25-1 with TRBJ2-7. The CDR3 contains 14 residues. Germline V gene sequence: CDR1 MGHDK, CDR2 SYGVNS.